This TCR beta chain appears in the sequencing data of a study of OX40 agonist ivuxolimab in advanced cancers. Across the whole study: Age averaged about 60 years (range roughly 23 to 85), and roughly 80% were male. Therapy given before enrollment (anti-PD-1, anti-PD-L1 or anti-CTLA-4) was allowed, and 40% had some.

Germline CDR1 is SGHTA and CDR2 is FQGNSA. V lost 5 bases, J lost 7 bases, and 9 bases lay in between. The CDR3 totals 12 residues. The method was immunoSEQ multiplex PCR; TCRdb's version includes in-frame clones alone and lacks a portion of them. The table records around 66,000 clones, approximately 81% of them present only once. The sequencing used CD4+ or CD8+ T cells sorted from blood, collected in a trial of the OX40 agonist ivuxolimab. The chain links TRBV7-2 to TRBJ1-5; D is undetermined. The sequence was obtained from an adult with an advanced solid tumor such as melanoma, head and neck, liver or kidney cancer. For the CDR3, the DNA is TGTGCCAGCAGCCGATATGGACAGCCCCAGCATTTT. This encodes CASSRYGQPQHF.